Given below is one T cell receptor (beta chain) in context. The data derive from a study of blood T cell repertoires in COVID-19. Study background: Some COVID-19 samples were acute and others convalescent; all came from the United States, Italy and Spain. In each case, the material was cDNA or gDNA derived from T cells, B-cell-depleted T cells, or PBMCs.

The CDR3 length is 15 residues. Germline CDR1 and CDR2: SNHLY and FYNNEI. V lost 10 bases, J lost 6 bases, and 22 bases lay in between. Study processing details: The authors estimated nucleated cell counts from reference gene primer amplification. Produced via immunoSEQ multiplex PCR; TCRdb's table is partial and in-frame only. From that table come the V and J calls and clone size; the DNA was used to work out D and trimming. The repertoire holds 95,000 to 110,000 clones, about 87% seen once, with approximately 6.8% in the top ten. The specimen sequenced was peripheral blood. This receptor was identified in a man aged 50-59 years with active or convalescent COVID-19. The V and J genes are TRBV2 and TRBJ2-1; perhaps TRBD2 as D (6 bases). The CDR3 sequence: CAIKGTGEMGNEQFF. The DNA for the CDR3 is TGTGCCATCAAGGGTACGGGAGAAATGGGCAATGAGCAGTTCTTC.